What follows describes a single T cell receptor beta chain. This clonotype has just a few counts. What this receptor recognizes is not known. No much larger clone exists at a distance of one base, and base qualities are not known. Systemically healthy Caucasian individuals from Russia, some 36 in total and aged roughly 6 to 100 years, were included as donors. Approximately 9.7 milliliters of peripheral blood were drawn from each donor into EDTA-treated Vacutainer tubes. Ficoll-Paque density-gradient centrifugation was used to isolate PBMCs, with at least 7 million per sample. Trizol reagent was used to extract total RNA from the PBMCs, yielding at least 5.5 micrograms per sample. Naive CD45RAhigh/CD27high T cell percentages were measured by flow cytometry on a PBMC aliquot from every donor. Library generation was performed with 5' RACE. These reads were obtained on an Illumina HiSeq 2500. The second PCR ran for roughly 7 to 11 cycles and used a J-beta primer mix along with a sample-barcoded 5' primer. A template-switch 5' adaptor carrying 12 random nucleotides introduced a unique molecular identifier onto each TCR beta cDNA molecule. Each sample yielded at least 2.5 million CDR3-containing paired-end reads. The Mint cDNA synthesis kit, primed by a TRBC-specific oligonucleotide, was used to synthesize first-strand cDNA from all RNA. All cDNA was treated with uracil-DNA glycosylase and then went through a first 18-cycle PCR with the universal primers M1SS and BC2_uni_R. For the original study's pipeline: For normalization, 1 million high-quality reads were randomly selected from each sample, with every read carrying a distinct molecular identifier. Reads sharing molecular identifiers were discarded rather than binned into consensus sequences. MiTCR, with a Q25 quality threshold and the strictest error-elimination algorithm, was used for CDR3 identification, clonotype clustering and error correction. A nonparametric unseen species model with Euler transformation was used to estimate lower-bound total TCR beta diversity. In TCRdb, the public reads were trimmed at Q25 with fastp and aligned with MiXCR, with productive beta chains retained. Rows are combined by CDR3 protein, so each entry shows the most common genes and DNA. TCRdb, not the authors, supplied the V and J calls. The sample records roughly 1.6 million distinct CDR3 sequences, around 35% of which are singletons. Jointly, the top ten make up about 10% of the sample.

The germline V gene gives CDR1 as MNHNS and CDR2 as SASEGT. Trimming at the junction amounts to 7 bases on V and 5 bases on J, and the germline ends lie 23 bases apart. Including the terminal cysteine and phenylalanine, the CDR3 comprises 17 residues. The entry retains the CDR3 DNA only, 51 bases that are in frame from base 1. This specimen comes from a study of blood T cells in healthy people across ages (dated by TCRdb to between 2014 and 2017). Background on the whole study: In model experiments, template switching captured about one uniquely barcoded TCR beta cDNA molecule for every two T cells. Age-related changes in TCR beta repertoire diversity were measured in the study by deep sequencing normalized with unique cDNA molecular identifiers. The donors were divided into four age groups: young (average roughly 15 years), middle-aged (approximately 41), aged (approximately 62) and long-lived (about 79). To avoid experimental bias, donors of different ages were distributed randomly across sequencing lanes. For two donors (one aged 18 to 30 and one aged 80 or older), the study analyzed two additional independent replicas of 1 million unique cDNA reads from the same blood draw. Study-level results and caveats: As age increased, observed TCR beta diversity per million T cells dropped in a roughly linear way, and a significant reduction was already evident by age roughly 40. Compared with the aged group, the long-lived group had more naive CD4+ T cells, fewer expanded clones and increased TCR diversity, suggesting age selection. There was a strong correlation between observed TCR beta diversity and the percentage of naive T cells measured by flow cytometry. Because profiling used bulk unsorted PBMCs, naive and antigen-experienced compartments could not be compared conclusively. Estimates of total diversity from one million sequenced T cells were regarded as lower bounds and underestimates. Because donor CMV infection status was unknown, age-related changes in expanded clonotypes were potentially confounded.

The rearranged segments are TRBV6-1 and TRBJ2-2; the D region possibly corresponds to TRBD2 (5 bases align). Sequencing input: blood. This sequence originates from a woman in her 30s in good health. The nucleotides are TGTGCCAGCATCGGATTCGGAGGAGCGTTGACGACCGGGGAGCTGTTTTTT. This gives the protein CASIGFGGALTTGELFF.